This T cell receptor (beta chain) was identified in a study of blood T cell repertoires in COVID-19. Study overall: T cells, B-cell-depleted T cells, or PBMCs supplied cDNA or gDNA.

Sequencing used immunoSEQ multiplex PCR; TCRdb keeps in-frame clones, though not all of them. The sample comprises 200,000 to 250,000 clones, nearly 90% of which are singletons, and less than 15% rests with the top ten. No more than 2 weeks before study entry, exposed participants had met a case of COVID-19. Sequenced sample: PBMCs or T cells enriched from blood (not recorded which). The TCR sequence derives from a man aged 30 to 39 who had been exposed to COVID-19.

Here the CDR3 reads CASSSGDSIVPLHF. Here the CDR3 DNA reads TGTGCCAGCAGCTCGGGGGACAGTATAGTTCCCCTCCACTTT. The genes are TRBV5-4 and TRBJ1-6; 7 nucleotides match TRBD1. V lost 3 bases, J lost 13 bases, and 10 bases stayed unmatched. Looked up from germline, CDR1 is SGHNT and CDR2 is YYREEE (reference sequence). The CDR3 totals 14 residues.